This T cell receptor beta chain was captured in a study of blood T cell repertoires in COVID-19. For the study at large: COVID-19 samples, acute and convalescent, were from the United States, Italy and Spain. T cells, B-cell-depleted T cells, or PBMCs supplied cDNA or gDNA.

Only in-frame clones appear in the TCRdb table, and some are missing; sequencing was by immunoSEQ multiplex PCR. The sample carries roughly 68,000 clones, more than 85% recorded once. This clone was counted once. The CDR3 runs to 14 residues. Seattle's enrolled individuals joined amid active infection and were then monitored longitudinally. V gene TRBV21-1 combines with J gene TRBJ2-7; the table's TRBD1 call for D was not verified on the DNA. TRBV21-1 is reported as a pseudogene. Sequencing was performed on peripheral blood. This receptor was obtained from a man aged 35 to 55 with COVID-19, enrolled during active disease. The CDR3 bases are TGTGCCAGCAGCAAAGTTGGCAGGTATTACGAGCAGTACTTC. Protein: CASSKVGRYYEQYF.